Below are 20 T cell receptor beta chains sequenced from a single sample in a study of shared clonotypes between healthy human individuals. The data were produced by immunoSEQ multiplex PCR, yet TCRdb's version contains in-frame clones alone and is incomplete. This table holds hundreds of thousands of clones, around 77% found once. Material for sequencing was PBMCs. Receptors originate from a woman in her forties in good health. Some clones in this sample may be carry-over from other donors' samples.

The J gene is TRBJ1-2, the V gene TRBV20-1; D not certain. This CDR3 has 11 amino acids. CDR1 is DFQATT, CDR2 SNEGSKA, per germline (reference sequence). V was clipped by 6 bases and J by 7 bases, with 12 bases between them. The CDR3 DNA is TGCAGTGCCCCTCGGGCCGTTGGCTACACCTTC. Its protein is CSAPRAVGYTF.

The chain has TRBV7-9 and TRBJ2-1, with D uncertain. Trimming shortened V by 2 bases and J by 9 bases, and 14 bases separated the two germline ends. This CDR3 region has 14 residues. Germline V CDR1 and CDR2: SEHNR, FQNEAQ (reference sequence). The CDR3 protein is CASSLKGRLPEQFF. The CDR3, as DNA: TGTGCCAGCAGCTTAAAAGGAAGGCTCCCTGAGCAGTTCTTC.

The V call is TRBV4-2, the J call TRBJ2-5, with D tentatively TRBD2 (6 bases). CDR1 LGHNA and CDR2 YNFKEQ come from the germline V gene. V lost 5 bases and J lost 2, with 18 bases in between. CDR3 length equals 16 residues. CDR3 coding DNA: TGTGCCAGCAGCTTGGACGGCGGGATGGGGCAAGAGACCCAGTACTTC. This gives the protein CASSLDGGMGQETQYF.

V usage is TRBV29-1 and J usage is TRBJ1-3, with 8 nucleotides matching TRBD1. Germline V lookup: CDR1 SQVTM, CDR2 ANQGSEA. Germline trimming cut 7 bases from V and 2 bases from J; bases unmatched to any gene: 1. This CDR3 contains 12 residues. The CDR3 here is CSGGQAGNTIYF. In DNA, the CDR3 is TGCAGCGGGGGACAGGCTGGAAACACCATATATTTT.

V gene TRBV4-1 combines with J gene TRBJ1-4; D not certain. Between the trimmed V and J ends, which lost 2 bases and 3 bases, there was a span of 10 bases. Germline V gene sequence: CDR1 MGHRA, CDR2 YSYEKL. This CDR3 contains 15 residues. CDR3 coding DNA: TGCGCCAGCAGCCAACTATTCCTCTCTAATGAAAAACTGTTTTTT. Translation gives CASSQLFLSNEKLFF.

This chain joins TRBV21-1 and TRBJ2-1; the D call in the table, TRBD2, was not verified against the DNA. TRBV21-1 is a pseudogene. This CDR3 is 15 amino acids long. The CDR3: CASSNSPGTYNEQFF. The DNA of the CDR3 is TGTGCCAGCAGCAACTCCCCCGGGACCTACAATGAGCAGTTCTTC.

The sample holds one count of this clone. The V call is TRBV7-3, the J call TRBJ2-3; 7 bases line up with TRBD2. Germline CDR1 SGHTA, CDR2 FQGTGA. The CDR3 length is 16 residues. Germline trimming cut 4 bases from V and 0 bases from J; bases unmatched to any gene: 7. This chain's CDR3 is CASSSGGAGSTDTQYF. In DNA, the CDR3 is TGTGCCAGCAGCTCGGGAGGCGCGGGGAGCACAGATACGCAGTATTTT.

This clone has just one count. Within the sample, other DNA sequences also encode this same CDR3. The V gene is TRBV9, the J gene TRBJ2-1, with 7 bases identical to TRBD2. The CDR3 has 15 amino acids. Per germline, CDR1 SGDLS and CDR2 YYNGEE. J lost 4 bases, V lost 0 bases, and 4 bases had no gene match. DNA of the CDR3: TGTGCCAGCAGCGTAGCAGGGACTACTTACAATGAGCAGTTCTTC. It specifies CASSVAGTTYNEQFF.

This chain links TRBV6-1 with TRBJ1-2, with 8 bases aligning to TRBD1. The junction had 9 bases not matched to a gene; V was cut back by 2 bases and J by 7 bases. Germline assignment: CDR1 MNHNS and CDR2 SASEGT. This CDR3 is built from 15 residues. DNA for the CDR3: TGTGCCAGCAGTGAACGCGGGGCAGGGGGCCTTGGCTACACCTTC. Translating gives CASSERGAGGLGYTF.

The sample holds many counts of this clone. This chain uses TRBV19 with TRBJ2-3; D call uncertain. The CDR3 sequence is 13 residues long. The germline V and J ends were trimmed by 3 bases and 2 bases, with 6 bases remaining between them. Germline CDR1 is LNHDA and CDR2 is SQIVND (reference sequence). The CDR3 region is CASSIRNTDTQYF. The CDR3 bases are TGTGCCAGTAGTATTAGGAACACAGATACGCAGTATTTT.

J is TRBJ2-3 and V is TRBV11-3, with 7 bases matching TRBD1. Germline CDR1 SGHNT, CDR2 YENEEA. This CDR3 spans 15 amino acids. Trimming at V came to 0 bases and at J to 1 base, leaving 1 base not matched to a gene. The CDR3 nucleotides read TGTGCCAGCAGCTTAGAAGGGACAGGCACAGATACGCAGTATTTT. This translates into CASSLEGTGTDTQYF.

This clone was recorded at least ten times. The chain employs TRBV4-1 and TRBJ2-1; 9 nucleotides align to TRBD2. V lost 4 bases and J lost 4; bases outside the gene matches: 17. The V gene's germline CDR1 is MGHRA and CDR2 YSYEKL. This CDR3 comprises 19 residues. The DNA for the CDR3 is TGCGCCAGCAGCCTCAGTAGATCTAGCGGGAACCAAAGATACAATGAGCAGTTCTTC. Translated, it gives CASSLSRSSGNQRYNEQFF.

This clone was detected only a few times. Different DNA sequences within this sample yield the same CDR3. This chain's CDR3 is CASSFGGNQPQHF. Here the CDR3 DNA reads TGTGCCAGCAGCTTTGGAGGAAATCAGCCCCAGCATTTT. The rearrangement uses TRBV7-9 and TRBJ1-5; D unresolved. The CDR3 is 13 residues long. Germline CDR1 reads SEHNR; CDR2 reads FQNEAQ (reference sequence). The V end was cut by 3 bases, the J end by 4 bases, with 7 bases between.

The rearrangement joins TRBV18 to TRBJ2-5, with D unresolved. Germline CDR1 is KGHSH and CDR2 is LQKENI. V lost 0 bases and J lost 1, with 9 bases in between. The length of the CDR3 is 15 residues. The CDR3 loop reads CASSPPSRSQETQYF. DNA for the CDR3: TGTGCCAGCTCACCACCTTCTAGGTCCCAAGAGACCCAGTACTTC. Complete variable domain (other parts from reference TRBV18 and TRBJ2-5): NAGVMQNPRHLVRRRGQEARLRCSPMKGHSHVYWYRQLPEEGLKFMVYLQKENIIDESGMPKERFSAEFPKEGPSILRIQQVVRGDSAAYFCASSPPSRSQETQYFGPGTRLLVL.

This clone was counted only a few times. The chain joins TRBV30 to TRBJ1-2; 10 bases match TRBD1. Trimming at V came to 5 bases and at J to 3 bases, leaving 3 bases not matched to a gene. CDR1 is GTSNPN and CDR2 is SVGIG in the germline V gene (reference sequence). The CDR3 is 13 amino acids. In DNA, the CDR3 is TGTGCCTGGCGGGACAGGGGCTACTATGGCTACACCTTC. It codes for CAWRDRGYYGYTF.

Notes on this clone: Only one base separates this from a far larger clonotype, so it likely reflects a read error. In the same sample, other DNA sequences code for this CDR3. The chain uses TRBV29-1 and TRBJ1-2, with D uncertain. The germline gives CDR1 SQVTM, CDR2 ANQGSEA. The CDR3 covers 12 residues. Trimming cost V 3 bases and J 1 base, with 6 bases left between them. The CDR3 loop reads CSVEDHNYGYTF. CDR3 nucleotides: TGCAGCGTTGAGGACCATAACTATGGCTACACCTTC.

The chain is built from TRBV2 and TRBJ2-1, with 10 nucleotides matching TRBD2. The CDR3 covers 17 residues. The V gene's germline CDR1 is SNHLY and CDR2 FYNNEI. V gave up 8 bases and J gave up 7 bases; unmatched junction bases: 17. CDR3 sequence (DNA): TGTGCCAGCGACTCTAGGGGAAGCGGGAGGGCCGATAATGAGCAGTTCTTC. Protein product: CASDSRGSGRADNEQFF.

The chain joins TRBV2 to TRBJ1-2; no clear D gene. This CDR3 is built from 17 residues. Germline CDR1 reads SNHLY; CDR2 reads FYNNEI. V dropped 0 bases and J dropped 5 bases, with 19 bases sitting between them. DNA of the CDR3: TGTGCCAGCAGTGAAGCGCTTTATTTGGCGGCACAATATGGCTACACCTTC. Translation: CASSEALYLAAQYGYTF.

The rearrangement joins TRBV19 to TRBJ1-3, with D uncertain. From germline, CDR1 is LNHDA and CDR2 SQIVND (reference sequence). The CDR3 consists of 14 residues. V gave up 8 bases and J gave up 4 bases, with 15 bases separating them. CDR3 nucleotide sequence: TGTGCCAGTTCAGGTTCCGCGGCGGGAAACACCATATATTTT. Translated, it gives CASSGSAAGNTIYF. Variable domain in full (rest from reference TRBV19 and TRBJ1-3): DGGITQSPKYLFRKEGQNVTLSCEQNLNHDAMYWYRQDPGQGLRLIYYSQIVNDFQKGDIAEGYSVSREKKESFPLTVTSAQKNPTAFYLCASSGSAAGNTIYFGEGSWLTVV.

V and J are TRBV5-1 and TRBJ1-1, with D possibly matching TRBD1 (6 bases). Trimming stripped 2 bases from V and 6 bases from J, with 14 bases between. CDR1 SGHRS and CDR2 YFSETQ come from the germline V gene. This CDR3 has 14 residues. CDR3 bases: TGCGCCAGCAGCTTACCGGGGGCTAATGCTGAAGCTTTCTTT. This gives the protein CASSLPGANAEAFF.